This T cell receptor (beta chain) is from a study of cytomegalovirus exposure and HLA in healthy donors. The CDR3 has 20 residues. Germline V gene sequence: CDR1 SGDLS, CDR2 YYNGEE. Losses at the gene ends were 0 bases for V and 4 bases for J; bases not matched to a gene: 16. PCR was performed using 60 Vbeta and 13 Jbeta primers. The method was immunoSEQ multiplex PCR; TCRdb's version includes in-frame clones alone and lacks a portion of them. The data show 210,000 or so clones, around 80% seen once. General study results and limits: By HLA locus, TCR association rates varied in a later analysis, with DRB1 showing the most and HLA-C the fewest. In an earlier analysis, most TCR beta V segments were productive about 87% or about 30% of the time.

In the case of this clone: What it binds is not known.

The receptor was isolated from a boy aged 10-17 years in good health and CMV-seronegative. The gene calls are TRBV9 and TRBJ2-3; the match to TRBD1 covers 11 bases. Sequencing was carried out using PBMCs. In DNA form, the CDR3 reads TGTGCCAGCAGCGTAGCTGGACAGGGGGCACCGGGGAGACTATCAGATACGCAGTATTTT. As protein: CASSVAGQGAPGRLSDTQYF. Using reference TRBV9 and TRBJ2-3 for the parts outside the CDR3, the full variable domain is DSGVTQTPKHLITATGQRVTLRCSPRSGDLSVYWYQQSLDQGLQFLIQYYNGEERAKGNILERFSAQQFPDLHSELNLSSLELGDSALYFCASSVAGQGAPGRLSDTQYFGPGTRLTVL.